The following is a T cell receptor beta chain sequence with its context. Its antigen remains undetermined. A clone one base away is much larger, so this may be a read error. These data originate in a study of T-cell reconstitution after alpha-beta-depleted transplantation in children (TCRdb year 2016). For context, the study as a whole: Using TCR repertoire profiling, the study followed T-cell immune reconstitution in a quantitative way in children after TCRalphabeta/CD19-depleted allogeneic hematopoietic cell transplantation.

Libraries were prepared through PCR. TCRdb records Illumina HiSeq 2500 as the sequencer. TCR libraries were prepared with molecular barcoding, using unique molecular identifiers to normalize TCRbeta repertoire quantification. Through fastp at Q25 and MiXCR, TCRdb rebuilt clones from the public reads, retaining in-frame beta chains. When rows share a CDR3 protein, they turn into one entry using the most common DNA and genes. In this sample the table shows hundreds of thousands of distinct CDR3 sequences, under 14% of which occur a single time. About 20% of the sample is in the top ten clones. General findings and caveats noted by the study authors: The high TCRbeta diversity at day 60 in some patients was ascribed to recipient T cells and intrathymic progenitors that had survived conditioning. Apparently early alphabetaT-cell count recovery about two months after transplant reportedly relied on only several hundred rapidly expanded clones derived from non-depleted graft cells. Hyperexpanded clone frequencies declined over subsequent months; after one year, T-cell counts and TCRbeta diversity were mostly attributed to newly produced T cells.

Trimming removed 5 bases from V and 5 bases from J; the gene matches leave 8 bases unexplained. CDR1 and CDR2, looked up from the germline V gene, are MDHEN and SYDVKM. The CDR3 runs 15 residues from the cysteine to the phenylalanine. CDR3 DNA is the only sequence kept; it has 45 bases, read in frame from the first base. The sample's treatment or condition label, decoded: allogeneic hematopoietic cell transplantation with graft depleted of TCRalphabeta T cells and CD19 B cells. TCRalphabeta/CD19-depleted allogeneic hematopoietic cell grafts were given to the transplant recipients, all of whom were children.

The sequencing here drew on peripheral blood, taken 180 days after TCRalphabeta/CD19-depleted stem cell transplant. The clonotype was recovered from a male patient aged 2-10 years who had a stem cell transplant for chronic granulomatous disease, so the T cells may come from the graft donor. Here the chain combines TRBV28 and TRBJ2-3, with 9 central nucleotides matching TRBD1. The CDR3 region reads CASSPWDRAIDTQYF. The DNA sequence is TGTGCCAGCAGTCCCTGGGACAGGGCAATAGATACGCAGTATTTT.